The TCR beta chain under discussion was sequenced for a study of blood T cell repertoires in COVID-19. About the study: There were acute and convalescent COVID-19 samples, and they came from the United States, Italy and Spain. PBMCs, B-cell-depleted T cells, or T cells were the source of the cDNA or gDNA that made up the material.

Measured with immunoSEQ multiplex PCR; TCRdb has only the in-frame clones, and not every one. Of 150,000 to 200,000 clones listed, around 84% are singletons. Seattle patients were enrolled while actively infected and followed longitudinally. From germline, CDR1 is LGHDT and CDR2 YNNKEL (reference sequence). V gave up 6 bases and J gave up 4 bases; unmatched junction bases: 7. The CDR3 loop spans 15 amino acids. The material sequenced was peripheral blood. This TCR derives from a woman aged 45-65 years with COVID-19, enrolled during active disease. The rearrangement uses TRBV3-1 (or the pseudogene TRBV3-2) and TRBJ2-1; 9 bases map to TRBD1. The CDR3 nucleotides are TGTGCCAGCAGTCCGCCGGGACAGGGATACAATGAGCAGTTCTTC. This codes for CASSPPGQGYNEQFF.